Shown below are 26 T cell receptor beta chains from a single sample sequenced in a study of T cell responses to AZD1222 COVID-19 vaccine. Profiling relied on immunoSEQ multiplex PCR, and the TCRdb table lists in-frame clones only, not all of them. The sample records about 170,000 clones, 85% to 95% being singletons. This specimen was peripheral blood, taken on day 0 of AZD1222 vaccination. The origin of the receptors is an adult in good health.

This chain uses TRBV28 with TRBJ2-7; D might be TRBD2 (5 bases). The CDR3 runs 14 residues. The V end was cut by 6 bases, the J end by 2 bases, with 14 bases between. The germline V gene has CDR1 MDHEN and CDR2 SYDVKM. CDR3 region: CASRLDKNPYEQYF. CDR3 coding DNA: TGTGCCAGCAGACTAGACAAAAATCCCTACGAGCAGTACTTC.

V is TRBV2 and J is TRBJ2-7; 9 nucleotides agree with TRBD2. V dropped 6 bases and J dropped 3; count of bases not matched to a gene: 6. The CDR3 consists of 14 residues. Germline-derived CDR1 and CDR2 are SNHLY and FYNNEI. The CDR3 DNA reads TGTGCCAGCAGGCAAGAAGCGGGAGGCTACGAGCAGTACTTC. This codes for CASRQEAGGYEQYF.

This rearrangement joins TRBV6-6 to TRBJ1-3; unclear D gene. This CDR3 region has 16 residues. The germline gives CDR1 MNHNY, CDR2 SVGAGI (reference sequence). V dropped 2 bases and J dropped 2 bases, with 13 bases sitting between them. The CDR3 DNA sequence: TGTGCCAGCAGTTACACTAACCCCGTACCTGGAAACACCATATATTTT. Amino acids: CASSYTNPVPGNTIYF.

The V gene is TRBV14, the J gene TRBJ1-6, with TRBD1 identical over 9 bases. Germline-derived CDR1 and CDR2 are SGHDN and FVKESK. This CDR3 region has 14 residues. V gave up 4 bases and J gave up 10 bases; unmatched junction bases: 5. This CDR3 reads CASSRDRGWSPLHF. CDR3 DNA: TGTGCCAGCAGCCGAGACAGGGGGTGGTCACCCCTCCACTTT. Supplemented by reference TRBV14 and TRBJ1-6, the full variable domain reads EAGVTQFPSHSVIEKGQTVTLRCDPISGHDNLYWYRRVMGKEIKFLLHFVKESKQDESGMPNNRFLAERTGGTYSTLKVQPAELEDSGVYFCASSRDRGWSPLHFGNGTRLTVT.

This clone was counted a single time. CDR3 coding DNA: TGTGCCAGCAGTTACCCTCGCGGCAACACAGATACGCAGTATTTT. This encodes CASSYPRGNTDTQYF. V gene TRBV6-5 combines with J gene TRBJ2-3; the D is unclear. The CDR3 runs to 15 residues. Germline CDR1 MNHEY, CDR2 SVGAGI. Trimming left V 2 bases short and J 2 bases short, with 11 bases between.

J is TRBJ2-1 and V is TRBV5-4; TRBD1 is a possible D gene (6 bases). V was clipped by 0 bases and J by 6 bases, with 10 bases between them. CDR1 SGHNT and CDR2 YYREEE come from the germline V gene (reference sequence). This CDR3 is built from 14 residues. CDR3 protein: CASSLDRVINEQFF. DNA for the CDR3: TGTGCCAGCAGCTTGGACAGGGTCATCAATGAGCAGTTCTTC.

The V and J genes are TRBV11-2 and TRBJ2-5, with D perhaps TRBD2 (6 bases). With 6 bases removed from V and 5 bases from J, the gap between germline ends came to 13 bases. The CDR3 is 13 amino acids. The germline CDR1 and CDR2 sequences are SGHAT and FQNNGV. The CDR3 coding sequence is TGTGCCAGCAGAGGGACTGTGGGGGAGACCCAGTACTTC. The encoded protein is CASRGTVGETQYF.

The J gene is TRBJ1-5, the V gene TRBV6-2 or TRBV6-3, with D maybe TRBD1 (5 bases). CDR1 and CDR2 from the germline V gene are MNHEY and SVGEGT. The CDR3 runs 15 residues. Trimming removed 2 bases at V and 1 base at J, with 9 bases between. The CDR3 bases are TGTGCCAGCAGTTACGGGACGGACAGCAATCAGCCCCAGCATTTT. Its translation is CASSYGTDSNQPQHF.

The chain recombines TRBV21-1 with TRBJ2-3; the table assigns TRBD2, which was not confirmed against the DNA. TRBV21-1 is a listed pseudogene. The CDR3 runs 16 residues. The DNA of the CDR3 is TGTGCCAGCAGCAAACTAGCGGGAGCTCGGACAGATACGCAGTATTTT. Translation gives CASSKLAGARTDTQYF.

This chain uses TRBV10-1 with TRBJ1-5; D not resolved. Trimming took 4 bases from V and 0 from J, leaving 4 bases between them. This CDR3 has 13 residues. Germline CDR1 WNHNN, CDR2 SYGVQD (reference sequence). In nucleotides, the CDR3 is TGCGCCAGCAGTGGGGATAGCAATCAGCCCCAGCATTTT. It is translated as CASSGDSNQPQHF.

The gene calls are TRBV20-1 and TRBJ2-7; 9 bases line up with TRBD1. The CDR3 covers 15 residues. Per the germline V gene, CDR1 is DFQATT and CDR2 is SNEGSKA (reference sequence). The junction had 7 bases not matched to a gene; V was cut back by 3 bases and J by 1 base. This chain's CDR3 is CSASATGTGSYEQYF. In DNA form, the CDR3 reads TGCAGTGCTAGTGCCACCGGGACAGGGTCCTACGAGCAGTACTTC.

The chain has TRBV5-4 and TRBJ2-2; 11 bases fit TRBD2. The CDR3 sequence is 16 residues long. Germline V lookup: CDR1 SGHNT, CDR2 YYREEE (reference sequence). Germline trimming cut 5 bases from V and 5 bases from J; bases unmatched to any gene: 8. The CDR3 DNA follows: TGTGCCAGCAGAAGTAGCGGGAGGGCAGGAACCGGGGAGCTGTTTTTT. Protein product: CASRSSGRAGTGELFF. Full variable domain (rest looked up from reference TRBV5-4 and TRBJ2-2): ETGVTQSPTHLIKTRGQQVTLRCSSQSGHNTVSWYQQALGQGPQFIFQYYREEENGRGNFPPRFSGLQFPNYSSELNVNALELDDSALYLCASRSSGRAGTGELFFGEGSRLTVL.

This chain connects TRBV4-2 to TRBJ2-7; D may be TRBD2 (5 bases). The V gene lost 2 bases and the J gene lost 6 bases, with 8 bases spanning the gap. The CDR3 is 12 amino acids. Per the germline V gene, CDR1 is LGHNA and CDR2 is YNFKEQ. The CDR3 region has the DNA TGTGCCAGCAGCCAAATCGCGGGCGAGCAGTACTTC. It yields the protein CASSQIAGEQYF.

The rearrangement joins TRBV6-2 or TRBV6-3 to TRBJ1-1, with D maybe TRBD1 (6 bases). Germline V CDR1 and CDR2: MNHEY, SVGEGT. Trimming pared 4 bases from V and 1 base from J, leaving 10 bases between. This CDR3 is built from 14 residues. This CDR3 reads CASSSTTGNTEAFF. The CDR3 DNA sequence: TGTGCCAGCAGTTCAACGACAGGGAACACTGAAGCTTTCTTT.

This sequence joins TRBV5-4 and TRBJ2-3, with TRBD2 matching over 11 bases. V was clipped by 4 bases and J by 6 bases; unmatched bases: 10. The CDR3 has 16 residues. CDR1 is SGHNT and CDR2 is YYREEE in the germline V gene (reference sequence). CDR3 coding DNA: TGTGCCAGCAGCCCGACTAGCGGGACCCCGTCGGATACGCAGTATTTT. This translates into CASSPTSGTPSDTQYF.

The chain carries TRBV7-9 and TRBJ1-1; D not certain. Germline V lookup: CDR1 SEHNR, CDR2 FQNEAQ (reference sequence). This CDR3 spans 13 amino acids. The CDR3 is CVSPDGVNTEAFF. The CDR3 region has the DNA TGTGTCTCTCCGGATGGAGTGAACACTGAAGCTTTCTTT.

CDR3 region: CASREPGPLNTGELFF. CDR3 in DNA: TGTGCCAGTAGAGAGCCGGGACCACTGAACACCGGGGAGCTGTTTTTT. V gene TRBV19 combines with J gene TRBJ2-2; perhaps D is TRBD1 or TRBD2 (5 bases each). Germline values: CDR1 LNHDA, CDR2 SQIVND (reference sequence). The CDR3 consists of 16 residues. Trimming pared 6 bases from V and 1 base from J, leaving 15 bases between.

This clone was recorded a few times. The chain joins TRBV5-1 to TRBJ2-5; D is unclear. V was cut by 2 bases and J by 5 bases, with 16 bases left in between. CDR3 length: 15 residues. Germline V lookup: CDR1 SGHRS, CDR2 YFSETQ. The CDR3 DNA is TGCGCCAGCAGCTTTAGGCCTCTGAACTTGGAGACCCAGTACTTC. Translating gives CASSFRPLNLETQYF.

V gene TRBV3-1 (or the pseudogene TRBV3-2) combines with J gene TRBJ2-3; D is perhaps TRBD2 (6 bases). This CDR3 is built from 20 residues. CDR1 and CDR2 (germline): LGHDT, YNNKEL (reference sequence). Trimming took 1 base from V and 0 from J, leaving 23 bases between them. For the CDR3, the DNA is TGTGCCAGCAGCCAAGGAGGCTTGAGCGGGCGGGTGCCTAGCACAGATACGCAGTATTTT. Protein product: CASSQGGLSGRVPSTDTQYF.

In this sample, this clone turned up once. The DNA for the CDR3 is TGTGCCACCAGCCTGGGGGGGACCGGGAACTATGGCTACACCTTC. As protein: CATSLGGTGNYGYTF. The chain has TRBV15 and TRBJ1-2; a possible D gene is TRBD1 (5 bases). Germline V CDR1 and CDR2: LNHNV, YYDKDF (reference sequence). The V end lost 5 bases, the J end lost 2 bases, and 15 bases lay between the germline ends. The CDR3 length is 15 residues.

The chain carries TRBV30 and TRBJ1-2; 8 bases align to TRBD1. V was clipped by 1 base and J by 2 bases; unmatched bases: 6. The CDR3 covers 15 residues. Germline V lookup: CDR1 GTSNPN, CDR2 SVGIG (reference sequence). CDR3 sequence reads: CAWSAARTGNYGYTF. The CDR3 DNA follows: TGTGCCTGGAGTGCAGCTAGGACAGGGAACTATGGCTACACCTTC.

This chain joins TRBV19 and TRBJ1-1; D may be TRBD1 (6 bases). V was clipped by 5 bases and J by 1 base, with 11 bases between them. This CDR3 spans 14 amino acids. The germline gives CDR1 LNHDA, CDR2 SQIVND (reference sequence). CDR3 coding DNA: TGTGCCAGTAGTTATAGGACAGAGAACACTGAAGCTTTCTTT. This encodes CASSYRTENTEAFF.

J is TRBJ2-2 and V is TRBV30; no firm D call. The germline V and J ends were trimmed by 8 bases and 2 bases, with 12 bases remaining between them. Per the germline V gene, CDR1 is GTSNPN and CDR2 is SVGIG (reference sequence). The CDR3 has 13 amino acids. The CDR3: CATSNRNTGELFF. The DNA of the CDR3 is TGTGCCACGTCCAACAGAAACACCGGGGAGCTGTTTTTT.

V gene TRBV29-1 combines with J gene TRBJ1-5; D might be TRBD1 (6 bases). V lost 3 bases, J lost 0 bases, and 27 bases lay in between. The V gene's germline CDR1 is SQVTM and CDR2 ANQGSEA. The CDR3 covers 20 residues. Here the CDR3 DNA reads TGCAGCGTTGATATTGGGAATTGGGACAAACCAGGACGTAGCAATCAGCCCCAGCATTTT. Translation: CSVDIGNWDKPGRSNQPQHF.

The V and J genes are TRBV4-1 and TRBJ2-1; TRBD1 aligns across 7 bases. The V segment lost 3 bases and the J segment 10 bases; nucleotides outside the gene matches: 6. The germline V gene encodes CDR1 MGHRA and CDR2 YSYEKL. The CDR3 spans 13 residues. The CDR3 nucleotides read TGCGCCAGCAGCCACACAGGGGTCCAGGAGCAGTTCTTC. It specifies CASSHTGVQEQFF.

In this sample, this clone turned up once. This sequence joins TRBV7-6 and TRBJ1-2; 8 bases agree with TRBD1. J gave up 2 bases and V 1 base, and 6 bases lay outside the gene matches. Germline CDR1 and CDR2: SGHVS and FNYEAQ. The CDR3 is 16 residues long. CDR3 bases: TGTGCCAGCAGCTTAGGAGCGGCAGGGGGCAACTATGGCTACACCTTC. This codes for CASSLGAAGGNYGYTF. Supplemented by reference TRBV7-6 and TRBJ1-2, the full variable domain reads GAGVSQSPRYKVTKRGQDVALRCDPISGHVSLYWYRQALGQGPEFLTYFNYEAQQDKSGLPNDRFSAERPEGSISTLTIQRTEQRDSAMYRCASSLGAAGGNYGYTFGSGTRLTVV.